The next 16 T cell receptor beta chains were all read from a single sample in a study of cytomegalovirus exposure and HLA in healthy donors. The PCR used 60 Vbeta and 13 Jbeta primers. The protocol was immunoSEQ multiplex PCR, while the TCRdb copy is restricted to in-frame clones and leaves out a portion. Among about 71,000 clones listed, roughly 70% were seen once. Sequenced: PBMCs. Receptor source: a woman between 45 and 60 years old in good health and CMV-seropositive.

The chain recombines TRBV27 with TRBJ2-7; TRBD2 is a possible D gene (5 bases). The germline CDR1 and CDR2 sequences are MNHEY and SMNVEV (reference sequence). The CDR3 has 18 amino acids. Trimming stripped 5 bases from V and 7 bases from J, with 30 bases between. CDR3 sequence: CASSPQFLSRWNRGEQYF. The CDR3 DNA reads TGTGCCAGCAGTCCCCAATTCCTTTCTCGTTGGAATCGAGGGGAGCAGTACTTC.

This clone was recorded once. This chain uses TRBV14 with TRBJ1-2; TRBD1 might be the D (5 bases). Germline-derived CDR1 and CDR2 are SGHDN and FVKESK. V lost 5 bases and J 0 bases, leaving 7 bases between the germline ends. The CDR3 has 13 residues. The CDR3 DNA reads TGTGCCAGCAGCACAGGAACTAACTATGGCTACACCTTC. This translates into CASSTGTNYGYTF. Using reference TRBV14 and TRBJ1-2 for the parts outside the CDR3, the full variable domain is EAGVTQFPSHSVIEKGQTVTLRCDPISGHDNLYWYRRVMGKEIKFLLHFVKESKQDESGMPNNRFLAERTGGTYSTLKVQPAELEDSGVYFCASSTGTNYGYTFGSGTRLTVV.

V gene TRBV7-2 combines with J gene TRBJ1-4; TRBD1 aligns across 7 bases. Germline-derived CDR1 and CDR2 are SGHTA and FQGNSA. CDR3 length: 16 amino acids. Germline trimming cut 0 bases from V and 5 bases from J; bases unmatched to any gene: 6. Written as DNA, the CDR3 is TGTGCCAGCAGCTTAGCCCAGACAGGGACCAATGAAAAACTGTTTTTT. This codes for CASSLAQTGTNEKLFF.

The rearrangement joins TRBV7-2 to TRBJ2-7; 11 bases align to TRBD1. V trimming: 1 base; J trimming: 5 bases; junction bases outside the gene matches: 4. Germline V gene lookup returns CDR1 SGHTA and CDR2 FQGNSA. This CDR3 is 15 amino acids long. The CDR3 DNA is TGTGCCAGCAGCTTAGTTGGGACAGGGGGACACGAGCAGTACTTC. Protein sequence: CASSLVGTGGHEQYF.

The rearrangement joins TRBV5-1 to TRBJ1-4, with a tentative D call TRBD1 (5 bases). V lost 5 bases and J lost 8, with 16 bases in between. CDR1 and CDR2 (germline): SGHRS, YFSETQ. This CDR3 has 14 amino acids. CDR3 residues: CASSLGVVGEKLFF. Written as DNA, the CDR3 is TGCGCCAGCAGTCTAGGGGTCGTCGGCGAAAAACTGTTTTTT.

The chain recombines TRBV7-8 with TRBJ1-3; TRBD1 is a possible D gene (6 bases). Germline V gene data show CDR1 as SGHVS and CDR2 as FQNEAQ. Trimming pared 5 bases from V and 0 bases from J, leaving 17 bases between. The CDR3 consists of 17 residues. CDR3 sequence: CASSQASGAYSGNTIYF. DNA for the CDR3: TGTGCCAGCAGCCAGGCCTCAGGGGCCTACTCTGGAAACACCATATATTTT.

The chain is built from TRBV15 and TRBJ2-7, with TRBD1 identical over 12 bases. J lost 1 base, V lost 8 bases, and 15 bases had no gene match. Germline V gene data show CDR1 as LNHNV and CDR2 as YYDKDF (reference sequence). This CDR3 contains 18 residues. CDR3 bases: TGTGCCACCGGGGTTTACGGGACAGGGGGCGTTCGGTCCTACGAGCAGTACTTC. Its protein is CATGVYGTGGVRSYEQYF.

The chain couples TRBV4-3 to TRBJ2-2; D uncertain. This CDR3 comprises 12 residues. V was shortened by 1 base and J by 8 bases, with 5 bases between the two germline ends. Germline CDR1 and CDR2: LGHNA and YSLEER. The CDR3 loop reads CASSQAGGELFF. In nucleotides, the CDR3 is TGCGCCAGCAGCCAAGCAGGAGGGGAGCTGTTTTTT.

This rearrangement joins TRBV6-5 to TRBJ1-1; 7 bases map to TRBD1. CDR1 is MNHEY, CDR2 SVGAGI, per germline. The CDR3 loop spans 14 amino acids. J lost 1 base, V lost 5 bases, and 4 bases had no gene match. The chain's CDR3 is CASSEGTENTEAFF. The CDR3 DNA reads TGTGCCAGCAGTGAAGGGACAGAGAACACTGAAGCTTTCTTT.

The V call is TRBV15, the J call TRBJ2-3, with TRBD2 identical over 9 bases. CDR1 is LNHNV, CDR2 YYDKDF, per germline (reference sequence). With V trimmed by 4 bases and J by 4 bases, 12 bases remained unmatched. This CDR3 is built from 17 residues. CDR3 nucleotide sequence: TGTGCCACCAGCAACCCGGCTGGCGGGAGGGATGCAGATACGCAGTATTTT. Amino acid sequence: CATSNPAGGRDADTQYF. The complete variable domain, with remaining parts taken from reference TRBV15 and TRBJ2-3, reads DAMVIQNPRYQVTQFGKPVTLSCSQTLNHNVMYWYQQKSSQAPKLLFHYYDKDFNNEADTPDNFQSRRPNTSFCFLDIRSPGLGDTAMYLCATSNPAGGRDADTQYFGPGTRLTVL.

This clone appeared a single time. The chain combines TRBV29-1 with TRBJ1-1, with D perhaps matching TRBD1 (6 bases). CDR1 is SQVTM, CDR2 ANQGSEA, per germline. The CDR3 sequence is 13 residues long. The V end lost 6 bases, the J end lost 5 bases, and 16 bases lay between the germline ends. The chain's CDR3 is CSVDEQGRTEAFF. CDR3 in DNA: TGCAGCGTGGATGAACAGGGTAGGACTGAAGCTTTCTTT.

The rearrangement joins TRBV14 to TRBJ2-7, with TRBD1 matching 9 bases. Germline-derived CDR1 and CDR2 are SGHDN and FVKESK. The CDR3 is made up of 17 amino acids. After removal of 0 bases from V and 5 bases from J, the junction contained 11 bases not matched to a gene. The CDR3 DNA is TGTGCCAGCAGCCAAGATTACGCGGGGACAGGGAACAACGAGCAGTACTTC. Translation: CASSQDYAGTGNNEQYF.

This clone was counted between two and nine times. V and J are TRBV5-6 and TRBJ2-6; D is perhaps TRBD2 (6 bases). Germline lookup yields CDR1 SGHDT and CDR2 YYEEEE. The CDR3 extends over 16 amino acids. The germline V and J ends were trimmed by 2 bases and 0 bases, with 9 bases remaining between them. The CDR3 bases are TGTGCCAGCAGCTTCGCGGGGATCTCTGGGGCCAACGTCCTGACTTTC. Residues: CASSFAGISGANVLTF.

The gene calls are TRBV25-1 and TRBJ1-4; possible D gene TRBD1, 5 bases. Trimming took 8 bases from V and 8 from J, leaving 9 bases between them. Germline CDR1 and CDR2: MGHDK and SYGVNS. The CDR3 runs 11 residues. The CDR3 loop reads CASGRGEKLFF. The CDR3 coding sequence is TGTGCCAGCGGGAGGGGCGAAAAACTGTTTTTT.

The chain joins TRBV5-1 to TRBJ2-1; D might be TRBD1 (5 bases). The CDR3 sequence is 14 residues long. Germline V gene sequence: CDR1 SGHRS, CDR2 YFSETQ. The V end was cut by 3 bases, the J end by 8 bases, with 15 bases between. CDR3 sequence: CASSYYTTAYEQFF. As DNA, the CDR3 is TGCGCCAGCAGCTACTATACGACAGCGTATGAGCAGTTCTTC.

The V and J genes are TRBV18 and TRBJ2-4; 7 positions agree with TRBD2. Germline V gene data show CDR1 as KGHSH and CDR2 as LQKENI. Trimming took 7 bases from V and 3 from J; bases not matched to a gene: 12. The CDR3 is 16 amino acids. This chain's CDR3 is CASCSSSGVVKNIQYF. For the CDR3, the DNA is TGTGCCAGCTGCTCGTCCAGCGGGGTGGTCAAAAACATTCAGTACTTC.